This T cell receptor (beta chain) was captured by sequencing in a study of PD-1 blockade in classical Hodgkin lymphoma. General observations from the study: Sources of repertoire differences remain undefined, possibly disease activity or prior therapy. TCR diversity in CD4+, not CD8+, cells rose significantly by C4D1.

Time point of the sample: cycle 4 day 1 (C4D1), after 6 weeks of nivolumab. Following autologous stem cell transplantation, relapse occurred in every patient, and exposure to brentuximab vedotin varied. Between the trimmed V and J ends, which lost 0 bases and 6 bases, there was a span of 6 bases. The CDR3 runs to 13 residues. Germline CDR1 and CDR2: LNHDA and SQIVND (reference sequence). As regards this clone: What it binds is not known.

Profiled with immunoSEQ multiplex PCR; TCRdb holds only in-frame clones, not every one. The repertoire holds 100,000 or so clones, with 90% as singletons. This sequence originates from a human donor with classical Hodgkin lymphoma. The source material was peripheral blood mononuclear cells (PBMCs), sampled before the fourth cycle of nivolumab. V and J are TRBV19 and TRBJ1-5, with D perhaps matching TRBD1 (5 bases). This CDR3 reads CASSIDGGQPQHF. DNA of the CDR3: TGTGCCAGTAGTATAGATGGGGGTCAGCCCCAGCATTTT.